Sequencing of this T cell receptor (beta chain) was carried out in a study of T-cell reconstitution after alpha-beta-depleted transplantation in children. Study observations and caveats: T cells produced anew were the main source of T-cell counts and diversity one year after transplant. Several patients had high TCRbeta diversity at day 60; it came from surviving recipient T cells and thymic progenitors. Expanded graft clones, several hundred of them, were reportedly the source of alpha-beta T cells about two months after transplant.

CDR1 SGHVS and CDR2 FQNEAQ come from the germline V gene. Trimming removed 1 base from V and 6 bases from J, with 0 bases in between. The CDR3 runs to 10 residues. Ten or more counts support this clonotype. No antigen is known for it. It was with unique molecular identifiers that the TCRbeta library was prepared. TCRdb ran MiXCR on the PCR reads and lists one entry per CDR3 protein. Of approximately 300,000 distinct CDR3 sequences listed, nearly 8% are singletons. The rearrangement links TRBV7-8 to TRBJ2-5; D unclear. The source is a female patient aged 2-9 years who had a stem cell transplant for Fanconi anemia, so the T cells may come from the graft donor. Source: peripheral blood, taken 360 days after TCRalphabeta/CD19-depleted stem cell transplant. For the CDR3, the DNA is TGTGCCAGCAGCTTAGAGACCCAGTACTTC. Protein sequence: CASSLETQYF.